This T cell receptor beta chain comes out of a study of cytomegalovirus exposure and HLA in healthy donors. At the level of the study: A preliminary data release comprised tens of millions of unique TCRs obtained from HLA-typed donors. Across around 400 genotyped donors, 65% to 90% landed in the Caucasian-associated ancestry cluster. Notes on the study in general: A later analysis found TCR association rates differed by HLA locus, highest for DRB1 and lowest for HLA-C.

As for this clone: Antigen specificity is unknown.

V lost 5 bases and J lost 0, with 11 bases in between. The germline gives CDR1 SQVTM, CDR2 ANQGSEA. The CDR3 covers 14 residues. PCR was performed using 60 Vbeta and 13 Jbeta primers. This table comes from immunoSEQ multiplex PCR, and its TCRdb copy is limited to in-frame clones, with some not included. The sample records fewer than 150,000 clones, less than 90% being singletons. Every donor was a healthy person donating bone marrow. The chain uses TRBV29-1 and TRBJ2-1, with unresolved D. This TCR was sampled from a man aged 50 or older in good health and CMV-seronegative. What was sequenced was PBMCs. The CDR3 loop reads CSVPPASSYNEQFF. The CDR3 DNA reads as TGCAGCGTTCCCCCTGCTAGCTCCTACAATGAGCAGTTCTTC.